This T cell receptor (beta chain) was identified in a study of blood T cell repertoires in COVID-19. Study details: Sites in the United States, Italy and Spain provided acute and convalescent COVID-19 samples. In each case, the material was cDNA or gDNA derived from T cells, B-cell-depleted T cells, or PBMCs.

Authors' methods: How many nucleated cells were present was estimated from reference gene primer amplification. Method: immunoSEQ multiplex PCR; TCRdb's copy keeps in-frame clones and lacks some. V and J calls and clone size are as listed in that table; D and trimming were resolved from the DNA. The sample shows 100,000 to 150,000 clones, about 86% of them seen only once. The germline V gene encodes CDR1 SGHVS and CDR2 FQNEAQ. V dropped 5 bases and J dropped 3; count of bases not matched to a gene: 5. The CDR3 length is 15 residues. The TCR was taken from a man in his 70s who had recovered from COVID-19. Sample: peripheral blood. This chain links TRBV7-8 with TRBJ2-1, with 9 bases matching TRBD2. The CDR3 DNA is TGTGCCAGCAGCCCGGGACTAGCCAGCTACAATGAGCAGTTCTTC. It translates to CASSPGLASYNEQFF.